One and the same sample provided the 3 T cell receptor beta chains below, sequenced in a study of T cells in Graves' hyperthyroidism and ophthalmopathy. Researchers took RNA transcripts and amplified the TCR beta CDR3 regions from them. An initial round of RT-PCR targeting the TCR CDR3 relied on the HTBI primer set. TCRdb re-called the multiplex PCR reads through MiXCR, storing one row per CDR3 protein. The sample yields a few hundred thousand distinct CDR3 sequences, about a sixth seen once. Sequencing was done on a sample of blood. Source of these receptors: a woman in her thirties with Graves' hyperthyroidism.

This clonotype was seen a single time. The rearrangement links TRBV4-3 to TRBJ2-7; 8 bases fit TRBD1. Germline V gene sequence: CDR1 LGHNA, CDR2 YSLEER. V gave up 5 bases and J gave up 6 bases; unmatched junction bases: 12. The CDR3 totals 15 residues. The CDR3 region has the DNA TGCGCCAGCAGCTTCCGGACAGGGTCAGGCTTCGAGCAGTACTTC. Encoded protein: CASSFRTGSGFEQYF.

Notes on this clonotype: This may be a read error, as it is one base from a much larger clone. In DNA form, the CDR3 reads TGTACCAGCAGCCGGACTAGCGGGCCTTACGAGCAGTACTTC. Translation gives CTSSRTSGPYEQYF. The chain employs TRBV27 and TRBJ2-7; TRBD2 matches 11 bases. The CDR3 spans 14 residues. CDR1 is MNHEY and CDR2 is SMNVEV in the germline V gene (reference sequence).

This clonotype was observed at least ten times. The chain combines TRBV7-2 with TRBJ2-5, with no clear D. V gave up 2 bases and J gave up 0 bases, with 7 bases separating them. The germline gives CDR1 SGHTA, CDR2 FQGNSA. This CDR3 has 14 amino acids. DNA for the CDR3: TGTGCCAGCAGCTTACGACGGTACCAAGAGACCCAGTACTTC. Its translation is CASSLRRYQETQYF. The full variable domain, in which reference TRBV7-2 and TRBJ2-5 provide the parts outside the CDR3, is GAGVSQSPSNKVTEKGKDVELRCDPISGHTALYWYRQSLGQGLEFLIYFQGNSAPDKSGLPSDRFSAERTGGSVSTLTIQRTQQEDSAVYLCASSLRRYQETQYFGPGTRLLVL.